A single sample gave rise to the 23 T cell receptor beta chains below, sequenced in a study of blood T cell repertoires in COVID-19. Profiling relied on immunoSEQ multiplex PCR, and the TCRdb table lists in-frame clones only, not all of them. The sample has 100,000 to 150,000 clones; roughly three quarters are singletons. The sequenced sample consisted of peripheral blood. Every receptor here comes from a man in his forties with active or convalescent COVID-19.

In nucleotides, the CDR3 is TGTGCCAGCACTCAACCCCTACGATACGAGCAGTACTTC. It specifies CASTQPLRYEQYF. V and J are TRBV28 and TRBJ2-7; D is unresolved. The CDR3 has 13 residues. V lost 7 bases to trimming and J lost 4 bases, with 14 bases between them. CDR1 is MDHEN and CDR2 is SYDVKM in the germline V gene.

The chain has TRBV28 and TRBJ2-1; 8 bases are shared with TRBD1. Germline loops: CDR1 MDHEN, CDR2 SYDVKM. J was trimmed by 10 bases and V by 6 bases; bases with no gene match: 14. The CDR3 has 15 residues. For the CDR3, the DNA is TGTGCCAGCAGCCCCCGAGGACAGGGAAAAAAGGAGCAGTTCTTC. Translated: CASSPRGQGKKEQFF.

The CDR3 spells CASSLAGTEAFF. CDR3 DNA: TGTGCCAGCAGCTTAGCGGGAACTGAAGCTTTCTTT. The chain has TRBV11-2 and TRBJ1-1; D call uncertain. Germline V gene lookup returns CDR1 SGHAT and CDR2 FQNNGV. There are 12 residues in the CDR3. V shed 1 base and J shed 5 bases, with 5 bases lying between them.

J is TRBJ1-1 and V is TRBV5-1; D gene uncertain. Germline V gene sequence: CDR1 SGHRS, CDR2 YFSETQ. V shed 1 base and J shed 1 base, with 17 bases lying between them. The CDR3 totals 17 residues. As DNA, the CDR3 is TGCGCCAGCAGCTTGAATGTGAGGGTGGTGGGGAACACTGAAGCTTTCTTT. Protein sequence: CASSLNVRVVGNTEAFF.

The V and J genes are TRBV5-1 and TRBJ2-7; 8 bases are shared with TRBD2. The V gene end was trimmed by 3 bases and the J gene end by 4 bases; junction bases not matched to a gene: 6. Germline V lookup: CDR1 SGHRS, CDR2 YFSETQ. This CDR3 is built from 14 residues. CDR3 nucleotides: TGCGCCAGCAGCTCCGACGGGAGGGGATACGAGCAGTACTTC. It encodes CASSSDGRGYEQYF. The variable domain in full, completed from reference TRBV5-1 and TRBJ2-7, reads KAGVTQTPRYLIKTRGQQVTLSCSPISGHRSVSWYQQTPGQGLQFLFEYFSETQRNKGNFPGRFSGRQFSNSRSEMNVSTLELGDSALYLCASSSDGRGYEQYFGPGTRLTVT.

This clone was seen a few times. The CDR3 protein is CASSDIGNTIYF. CDR3 in DNA: TGTGCCAGCAGTGACATCGGAAACACCATATATTTT. V gene TRBV25-1 combines with J gene TRBJ1-3; D is undetermined. Germline assignment: CDR1 MGHDK and CDR2 SYGVNS. CDR3 size: 12 residues. Deletions cut 3 bases from V and 4 bases from J, with 4 bases between.

V and J are TRBV21-1 and TRBJ1-5; TRBD1, the D gene given by the table, was not confirmed from the DNA. TRBV21-1 is a listed pseudogene. The CDR3 extends over 14 amino acids. DNA for the CDR3: TGTGCCAGCAAGGGAAAGGGGGTCAATCAGCCCCAGCATTTT. Translation: CASKGKGVNQPQHF.

This clone was seen only once. The V and J genes are TRBV30 and TRBJ1-2; D uncertain. The CDR3 totals 12 residues. Trimming removed 0 bases from V and 4 bases from J, with 6 bases in between. Germline V lookup: CDR1 GTSNPN, CDR2 SVGIG (reference sequence). The CDR3 spells CAWSVRSYGYTF. Written as DNA, the CDR3 is TGTGCCTGGAGTGTTCGCAGCTATGGCTACACCTTC.

The CDR3 reads CASSVEANSYNEQFF. CDR3 DNA: TGTGCCAGCAGCGTAGAAGCAAATTCGTACAATGAGCAGTTCTTC. This chain uses TRBV9 with TRBJ2-1; D is ambiguous. Trimming took off 0 bases at V and 4 bases at J, with 11 bases between the two ends. Germline V gene data show CDR1 as SGDLS and CDR2 as YYNGEE. This CDR3 is 15 amino acids long.

The rearrangement uses TRBV11-1 and TRBJ1-1; weak D call: TRBD1 (6 bases). Between the trimmed V and J ends, which lost 5 bases and 0 bases, there was a span of 10 bases. The CDR3 covers 14 residues. From germline, CDR1 is SGHAT and CDR2 FQDESV (reference sequence). CDR3 nucleotide sequence: TGTGCCAGCAGCCGACAGGTTGTGAACACTGAAGCTTTCTTT. The encoded protein is CASSRQVVNTEAFF.

The genes are TRBV6-1 and TRBJ1-2; the match to TRBD1 covers 9 bases. The germline gives CDR1 MNHNS, CDR2 SASEGT. CDR3 length: 16 residues. The trim removed 4 bases at V and 4 bases at J, leaving 10 bases unmatched. The CDR3 is CASSGRGGQGGYGYTF. For the CDR3, the DNA is TGTGCCAGCAGTGGGAGGGGGGGACAGGGAGGCTATGGCTACACCTTC.

The J gene is TRBJ1-1, the V gene TRBV27; 7 nucleotides agree with TRBD1. The CDR3 has 17 residues. Germline CDR1 is MNHEY and CDR2 is SMNVEV (reference sequence). V was clipped by 5 bases and J by 0 bases; unmatched bases: 12. CDR3 amino acids: CASSPPGQSLMNTEAFF. CDR3 sequence (DNA): TGTGCCAGCAGTCCGCCGGGACAGAGTCTCATGAACACTGAAGCTTTCTTT.

This chain joins TRBV9 and TRBJ2-2; no clear D. V shed 2 bases and J shed 0 bases, with 8 bases lying between them. Germline assignment: CDR1 SGDLS and CDR2 YYNGEE. The CDR3 runs to 15 residues. CDR3 nucleotide sequence: TGTGCCAGCAGCGTCGAACGAGCGAACACCGGGGAGCTGTTTTTT. This sequence encodes CASSVERANTGELFF.

The table lists this clone with a few counts. The chain employs TRBV5-1 and TRBJ2-5; 7 bases line up with TRBD1. Germline V lookup: CDR1 SGHRS, CDR2 YFSETQ. The J segment lost 1 base and the V segment lost 7 bases, leaving 10 bases of the junction unmatched. CDR3 size: 15 residues. The CDR3 loop reads CASQGWDRGQETQYF. The CDR3, as DNA: TGCGCCAGCCAAGGATGGGACAGAGGCCAAGAGACCCAGTACTTC. Combining the CDR3 with reference TRBV5-1 and TRBJ2-5 gives the whole variable domain KAGVTQTPRYLIKTRGQQVTLSCSPISGHRSVSWYQQTPGQGLQFLFEYFSETQRNKGNFPGRFSGRQFSNSRSEMNVSTLELGDSALYLCASQGWDRGQETQYFGPGTRLLVL.

V is TRBV7-2 and J is TRBJ1-3; D gene uncertain. The V and J ends lost 2 bases and 2 bases respectively, with 7 bases between them. Germline CDR1 is SGHTA and CDR2 is FQGNSA. The CDR3 has 14 amino acids. CDR3 loop: CASSLNPTGNTIYF. DNA for the CDR3: TGTGCCAGCAGCTTAAATCCTACTGGAAACACCATATATTTT.

The CDR3 DNA is TGTGCCAGCAGTTACGATGGAGGCCGGCAGCCCCAGCATTTT. Translation gives CASSYDGGRQPQHF. The V and J genes are TRBV6-5 and TRBJ1-5; D gene ambiguous. The ends were cut back, 2 bases at V and 7 bases at J, with 12 bases in the middle. Germline CDR1 and CDR2: MNHEY and SVGAGI. This CDR3 is 14 amino acids long.

DNA for the CDR3: TGTGCCAGCAGTCCGTCAGAGACCCAGTACTTC. Translation gives CASSPSETQYF. V and J are TRBV27 and TRBJ2-5; D uncertain. Trimming took 5 bases from V and 4 from J, leaving 5 bases between them. The CDR3 loop spans 11 amino acids. From germline, CDR1 is MNHEY and CDR2 SMNVEV (reference sequence).

The chain employs TRBV5-1 and TRBJ2-3, with D perhaps TRBD2 (5 bases). This CDR3 has 16 residues. Germline V gene sequence: CDR1 SGHRS, CDR2 YFSETQ. V was cut by 4 bases and J by 2 bases, with 17 bases left in between. In nucleotides, the CDR3 is TGCGCCAGCAGCCCTGCACTAGGAGGTCACACAGATACGCAGTATTTT. Translating it yields CASSPALGGHTDTQYF.

This clone came up a few times. This chain joins TRBV28 and TRBJ1-1, with D unclear. The V and J ends lost 7 bases and 1 base respectively, with 10 bases between them. The CDR3 totals 13 residues. Germline V gives CDR1 MDHEN, CDR2 SYDVKM. CDR3 in DNA: TGTGCCAGCATCGGATCAGGGAACACTGAAGCTTTCTTT. This sequence encodes CASIGSGNTEAFF. Looking up the rest from reference TRBV28 and TRBJ1-1 gives the full variable domain: DVKVTQSSRYLVKRTGEKVFLECVQDMDHENMFWYRQDPGLGLRLIYFSYDVKMKEKGDIPEGYSVSREKKERFSLILESASTNQTSMYLCASIGSGNTEAFFGQGTRLTVV.

The V gene is TRBV27, the J gene TRBJ2-1; 9 bases fit TRBD2. Germline assignment: CDR1 MNHEY and CDR2 SMNVEV (reference sequence). V shed 2 bases and J 4 bases; nucleotides not matched to a gene: 6. The CDR3 is 16 amino acids. The CDR3 coding sequence is TGTGCCAGCAGTTTAGAGTGGGGACTAGCATACAATGAGCAGTTCTTC. The encoded protein is CASSLEWGLAYNEQFF.

This clone turned up a few times. The chain employs TRBV30 and TRBJ1-2, with unresolved D. CDR1 is GTSNPN, CDR2 SVGIG, per germline (reference sequence). This CDR3 is 13 amino acids long. The V and J ends lost 3 bases and 8 bases respectively, with 16 bases between them. CDR3 loop: CAWSEIGSGGYTF. In DNA, the CDR3 is TGTGCCTGGAGCGAGATTGGATCGGGAGGCTACACCTTC.

V and J are TRBV6-5 and TRBJ1-2; perhaps TRBD1 as D (5 bases). The CDR3 sequence is 12 residues long. V was trimmed by 5 bases and J by 9 bases, leaving 13 bases between them. The germline gives CDR1 MNHEY, CDR2 SVGAGI. CDR3 sequence reads: CASSTGGASYTF. The CDR3 nucleotides are TGTGCCAGCAGTACCGGGGGAGCCAGCTACACCTTC.

The gene calls are TRBV24-1 and TRBJ1-4; D gene uncertain. This CDR3 comprises 14 residues. The V and J ends lost 4 bases and 5 bases respectively, with 10 bases between them. The germline gives CDR1 KGHDR, CDR2 SFDVKD. The CDR3 DNA is TGTGCCACCAGTGAGCCGGGAGGAAATGAAAAACTGTTTTTT. The encoded protein is CATSEPGGNEKLFF.